This TCR beta chain was sequenced during a study of CD8+ T cells in alopecia areata. V lost 7 bases, J lost 0 bases, and 15 bases lay in between. Germline V lookup: CDR1 SQVTM, CDR2 ANQGSEA. The CDR3 loop spans 14 amino acids. Concerning this clone itself: Its matching antigen is unknown.

Noted treatment: oral pan-JAK inhibitor, 5-10 mg twice daily. Extracted RNA was reverse transcribed into cDNA, the sequencing template. The data were produced by immunoSEQ multiplex PCR, yet TCRdb's version contains in-frame clones alone and is incomplete. The top ten clones hold roughly 1.2% of a sample with about 210,000 clones, roughly three fifths of them seen once. General study results and limits: Tofacitinib delivered significant drops in scalp clonality and in expanded CD8+ clones among the top 100. Lesional tissue from the scalp (especially in alopecia totalis/universalis) showed higher clonality than normal scalp. Given one nonresponder, whether baseline CD8+ expansion relates to response remains uncertain.

J is TRBJ1-1 and V is TRBV29-1, with no clear D. This material consisted of CD4+ T cells sorted from blood, taken at approximately week 42, from a patient treated with tofacitinib. This clonotype originated in a human donor with alopecia areata. The CDR3 DNA reads TGCAGCGCGTCGGGAGGTCCCATGAACACTGAAGCTTTCTTT. Its translation is CSASGGPMNTEAFF.